The clone carrying this TCR beta chain was seen more than once but under ten times. Its target is not known. Extracted RNA was reverse transcribed into cDNA, the sequencing template. Generated by immunoSEQ multiplex PCR, the TCRdb table keeps only in-frame clones and is missing some. The profile covers more than 95,000 clones, with approximately 60% appearing a single time and 2.8% taken by the ten largest. The V gene end was trimmed by 7 bases and the J gene end by 1 base; junction bases not matched to a gene: 2. The length of the CDR3 is 12 residues. In germline, CDR1 is SQVTM, CDR2 ANQGSEA. T lymphocytes (CD4+ and CD8+) were sorted from PBMCs. This specimen belongs to a study of CD8+ T cells in alopecia areata. Study-wide results and limits: Possibly as an HLA-related effect, TCR sharing across patients appeared less clear than in mice. An increase in clonality over normal scalp was evident in lesional scalp, especially alopecia totalis/universalis. Sequence data from scalp samples additionally include resident alphabeta T cells of normal skin.

V and J are TRBV29-1 and TRBJ1-1; 8 nucleotides line up with TRBD1. The TCR sequence derives from a human donor in good health. Material: CD4+ T cells sorted from blood. CDR3 protein: CSGGTGNTEAFF. The CDR3 DNA is TGCAGCGGAGGGACAGGGAACACTGAAGCTTTCTTT.